Listed below are T cell receptor beta chains from one sample, sequenced in a study of T cells in Graves' hyperthyroidism and ophthalmopathy. From the multiplex PCR reads, TCRdb called clonotypes with MiXCR, one entry per CDR3 protein. The sample gives approximately 700,000 distinct CDR3 sequences, just under 45% of which show up once; approximately 6.8% is in the top ten. Sequencing was carried out using peripheral blood or thyroid tissue (not recorded which). The source of these receptors is an adult man with Graves' disease, either hyperthyroidism or ophthalmopathy (not recorded which). The CDR3 runs from the conserved cysteine through the conserved F or W. The D gene is left open where the match is weak. The size field is filled for only some rows; it gives once, few, many or a size class.

J gene: TRBJ1-1
clone size: .
V gene: TRBV5-1
D gene: TRBD1
CDR3 DNA: TGCGCCAGCAGCCCAGAGGGACAGGAAGCTTTCTTT
CDR3 protein: CASSPEGQEAFF

J gene: TRBJ1-4
clone size: .
V gene: TRBV6-5
D gene: .
CDR3 DNA: TGTGCCAGCAGCGGCGGAGGGACGGGTAGGGAAAAACTGTTTTTT
CDR3 protein: CASSGGGTGREKLFF

J gene: TRBJ1-4
clone size: .
V gene: TRBV11-2
D gene: .
CDR3 DNA: TGTGCCAGCAGCTTAGATCCGTGGGCTTTT
CDR3 protein: CASSLDPWAF

J gene: TRBJ2-7
clone size: many
V gene: TRBV25-1
D gene: .
CDR3 DNA: TGTGCCAGCAGTGATACCTTTGGGGGCGAGCAGTACTTC
CDR3 protein: CASSDTFGGEQYF

J gene: TRBJ2-5
clone size: many
V gene: TRBV12-3/TRBV12-4
D gene: .
CDR3 DNA: TGTGCCAGCAGTTTGTCTAGCCAAGAGACCCAGTACTTC
CDR3 protein: CASSLSSQETQYF

J gene: TRBJ1-6
clone size: once
V gene: TRBV7-8
D gene: TRBD1
CDR3 DNA: TGTGCCAGCAGCTTGGGGACAGTGGGACACTCACCCCTCCACTTT
CDR3 protein: CASSLGTVGHSPLHF

J gene: TRBJ1-1
clone size: .
V gene: TRBV15
D gene: .
CDR3 DNA: TGTGCCACCAGCAGCCCCGAAACCAGGGGGAACACTGAAGCTTTCTTT
CDR3 protein: CATSSPETRGNTEAFF

J gene: TRBJ1-1
clone size: .
V gene: TRBV7-6
D gene: .
CDR3 DNA: TGTGCCAGCAGCTTTTCACAGACGAACACTGAAGCTTTCTTT
CDR3 protein: CASSFSQTNTEAFF

J gene: TRBJ2-7
clone size: .
V gene: TRBV10-3
D gene: TRBD2
CDR3 DNA: TGTGCCAGCAGTTACTCAACGGGACTAGCGTTCGACGAGCAGTACTTC
CDR3 protein: CASSYSTGLAFDEQYF

J gene: TRBJ1-6
clone size: few
V gene: TRBV6-6
D gene: .
CDR3 DNA: TGTGCCAGCAGTTACTCCCCTAGGGAGAGCAATTCACCCCTCCACTTT
CDR3 protein: CASSYSPRESNSPLHF

J gene: TRBJ1-5
clone size: .
V gene: TRBV29-1
D gene: .
CDR3 DNA: TGCAGCGTTCAAGAACGGGCCGGAACGTATCAGCCCCAGCATTTT
CDR3 protein: CSVQERAGTYQPQHF

J gene: TRBJ1-2
clone size: .
V gene: TRBV25-1
D gene: TRBD1
CDR3 DNA: TGTGCCAGCAGAGGAGGGACAGCCGTCAACTATGGCTACACCTTC
CDR3 protein: CASRGGTAVNYGYTF

J gene: TRBJ1-2
clone size: many
V gene: TRBV2
D gene: TRBD1
CDR3 DNA: TGTGCCAGCAGTGAAGGGACAGGCTACGGCTACACCTTC
CDR3 protein: CASSEGTGYGYTF

J gene: TRBJ2-5
clone size: many
V gene: TRBV24-1
D gene: .
CDR3 DNA: TGTGCCACCAGTGACCTTGGGGGGCAAGAGACCCAGTACTTC
CDR3 protein: CATSDLGGQETQYF

J gene: TRBJ2-7
clone size: .
V gene: TRBV5-1
D gene: .
CDR3 DNA: TGCGCCAGCAGCTGGGACGGTACCTACGAGCAGTACTTC
CDR3 protein: CASSWDGTYEQYF